This T cell receptor beta chain was identified during a study of CD8+CD57+ T cells in acquired aplastic anemia. On the study more broadly: Sorted CD4+ and CD8+ cells gave an average of approximately 3.4 ug of DNA.

Patients chosen for sequencing had CD8+CD57+ cells that had expanded, as shown by flow cytometry. Patients had received no therapy at the time of blood sampling. This clonotype showed up many times. The antigen is undetermined. Genomic DNA, serving as template, underwent TCR beta VDJ and CDR3 profiling. TCRdb ran MiXCR on the reads and lists one entry per CDR3 protein. The sample shows a few hundred thousand distinct CDR3 sequences, roughly 45% of them seen only once. Study results and caveats: Patients did not significantly differ from controls in CD8+ Simpson's diversity. A set of about 30 CD8+ CDR3 sequences was shared between patients and controls, and these sequences appeared highly expressed in patients.

The receptor was derived from a human donor with aplastic anemia. The sequenced material came from sorted CD4+, CD8+, or CD8+CD57+ T cells (not recorded which) from PBMCs.

CDR3 amino acids: CASSSTATQETQYF. Written as DNA, the CDR3 is TGTGCCAGCAGCTCGACAGCTACCCAAGAGACCCAGTACTTC. The chain has TRBV7-3 and TRBJ2-5; possible D gene TRBD1, 5 bases. Trimming left V 4 bases short and J 1 base short, with 10 bases between. The CDR3 contains 14 residues. From germline, CDR1 is SGHTA and CDR2 FQGTGA.